This T cell receptor beta chain stems from a study of blood T cell repertoires in COVID-19. Study context: Samples representing acute and convalescent COVID-19 were sourced from the United States, Italy and Spain. The cDNA or gDNA used as material had been derived from T cells, B-cell-depleted T cells, or PBMCs.

Germline loops: CDR1 LGHDT, CDR2 YNNKEL (reference sequence). The J segment lost 7 bases and the V segment lost 4 bases, leaving 2 bases of the junction unmatched. The CDR3 totals 13 residues. Authors' methods: Amplified reference gene primers provided the basis for estimating nucleated cell counts. Assay: immunoSEQ multiplex PCR; the TCRdb copy retains only in-frame clones and omits some. That table is the source of V, J and clone size, and D and trimming were worked out from the DNA. Of around 210,000 clones in the sample, about 79% were seen once. The rearrangement links TRBV3-1 (or the pseudogene TRBV3-2) to TRBJ2-1, with 9 bases aligning to TRBD1. The TCR comes from a human donor in a cohort sampled during active COVID-19. Material: peripheral blood. The CDR3 DNA sequence: TGTGCCAGCAGCCGAGGACAGGGGAATGAGCAGTTCTTC. Translation: CASSRGQGNEQFF.